This is a list of T cell receptor beta chains from one sample in a study of radiotherapy plus CTLA-4 blockade in lung cancer. Produced via immunoSEQ multiplex PCR; TCRdb's table is partial and in-frame only. The sample consists of 65,000 to 90,000 clones, about 88% of them appearing once. This material consisted of peripheral blood, taken from a patient treated with radiotherapy plus ipilimumab. The source is a human donor with non-small cell lung cancer who had stable disease on radiotherapy plus ipilimumab. Each CDR3 is given with its conserved first and last residue. A D gene is named only where the DNA matches it firmly. Rows may omit the clone size; those that give it use once, few, many or a size class.

d_gene | abundance | j_gene | v_gene | CDR3nt | CDR3aa
TRBD1 | - | TRBJ2-7 | TRBV28 | TGTGCCAGCAGAAAACAGGGGGCAATCTACGAGCAGTACTTC | CASRKQGAIYEQYF
TRBD2 | - | TRBJ2-3 | TRBV10-2 | TGCGCCAGCAGACTGGGACTAGCGGGCGCCTTCGGGAGTAGAGATACGCAGTATTTT | CASRLGLAGAFGSRDTQYF
TRBD2 | - | TRBJ2-1 | TRBV19 | TGTGCCAGTAGTACCGGACTAGCGGGGGGGTTACAGTTCTTC | CASSTGLAGGLQFF
- | - | TRBJ2-6 | TRBV2 | TGTGCCAGCAGTGGAACCAGGGGCTCTGGGGCCAACGTCCTGACTTTC | CASSGTRGSGANVLTF
- | - | TRBJ2-4 | TRBV5-4 | TGTGCCAGCAGCTTGGGGACCCAAGGGGATCAGTACTTC | CASSLGTQGDQYF
- | - | TRBJ1-1 | TRBV7-9 | TGTGCCAGCAGCCGGAACACTGAAGCTTTCTTT | CASSRNTEAFF
- | - | TRBJ2-2 | TRBV19 | TGTGCCAGTAGCCGTCAAGGGCCCACCGGGGAGCTGTTTTTT | CASSRQGPTGELFF
- | - | TRBJ2-1 | TRBV11-2 | TGTGCCAGCAGCTTAACCCCCATACCTCTTAAAGGGGGGCAGTTCTTC | CASSLTPIPLKGGQFF
TRBD1 | - | TRBJ2-1 | TRBV23-1 | TGCGCCAGCAGTATTCGAAAGCGGACAGGGCTGAGGCAGTTCTTC | CASSIRKRTGLRQFF
TRBD1 | few | TRBJ1-6 | TRBV19 | TGTGCCAGTAGTTCGGGACAGTATAATTCACCCCTCCACTTT | CASSSGQYNSPLHF
- | - | TRBJ1-6 | TRBV14 | TGTGCCAGCAGGCCTACACTGAATTCACCCCTCCACTTT | CASRPTLNSPLHF
TRBD1 | - | TRBJ2-3 | TRBV5-4 | TGTGCCAGCAGCTTGCGGGACAGGGCCGATACGCAGTATTTT | CASSLRDRADTQYF
TRBD1 | - | TRBJ1-6 | TRBV19 | TGTGCCAGTACCATGGTAGGAGGACAGGGGGCTTCACCCCTCCACTTT | CASTMVGGQGASPLHF
TRBD1 | once | TRBJ1-5 | TRBV5-1 | TGCGCCAGCAGCGTACAGGGGGGTAATCAGCCCCAGCATTTT | CASSVQGGNQPQHF
TRBD2 | - | TRBJ2-3 | TRBV7-8 | TGTGCCAGCAGCCCACGTGCTAGCGGGACTAGCACAGATACGCAGTATTTT | CASSPRASGTSTDTQYF
TRBD1 | - | TRBJ2-3 | TRBV10-3 | TGTGCCATCAGTGGGACAGGCACTGATACGCAGTATTTT | CAISGTGTDTQYF
- | - | TRBJ2-1 | TRBV7-2 | TGTGCCAGCAGCTTAGTAGAGACGGTCCATGAGCAGTTCTTC | CASSLVETVHEQFF
TRBD1 | - | TRBJ2-2 | TRBV5-3 | TGTGCCAGAAGCTTCGGGACAGGGGCGGGCACCGGGGAGCTGTTTTTT | CARSFGTGAGTGELFF
TRBD1 | - | TRBJ1-4 | TRBV19 | TGTGCCAGTAGCCCTACAGGGGGCGAGTGGGAAAAACTGTTTTTT | CASSPTGGEWEKLFF
- | - | TRBJ1-2 | TRBV6-5 | TGTGCCAGCAGTTACCCAGTCACAGGCGACTATGGCTACACCTTC | CASSYPVTGDYGYTF
- | - | TRBJ2-1 | TRBV29-1 | TGCAGCGTTGAAATCATGGGGGGCCGCCTCGCGGATGAGCAGTTCTTC | CSVEIMGGRLADEQFF
- | - | TRBJ2-2 | TRBV6-4 | TGTGCCAGCAGTGACTCGGGAACTAACGGGGAGCTGTTTTTT | CASSDSGTNGELFF
TRBD2 | - | TRBJ2-3 | TRBV29-1 | TGCAGCGTTGAAGGACGGGGGGGGGATACGCAGTATTTT | CSVEGRGGDTQYF
- | few | TRBJ1-3 | TRBV5-1 | TGCGCCAGCAGTTCTGACAGGTCCTCCAACACCATATATTTT | CASSSDRSSNTIYF
- | - | TRBJ2-3 | TRBV5-1 | TGCGCCAGCAGCTTAAAAGCCCCCACAGGAGGGGGCACAGATACGCAGTATTTT | CASSLKAPTGGGTDTQYF
- | - | TRBJ2-6 | TRBV7-9 | TGTGCCAGCAGCCCCCGAGAAGCCTCTGGGGCCAACGTCCTGACTTTC | CASSPREASGANVLTF
- | - | TRBJ2-7 | TRBV7-6 | TGTGCCAGCAGCCTGGGACTTTATTCCTACGAGCAGTACTTC | CASSLGLYSYEQYF
TRBD1 | - | TRBJ1-5 | TRBV2 | TGTGCCAGCGGTTCCGGGACAGGGGTTCCGAGCAATCAGCCCCAGCATTTT | CASGSGTGVPSNQPQHF
- | - | TRBJ1-1 | TRBV18 | TGTGCCAGCTCAATCGGAGGACAGAACACTGAAGCTTTCTTT | CASSIGGQNTEAFF
- | - | TRBJ1-5 | TRBV10-2 | TGCGCCAGCAGTGAGTCGGGAGGGAACAATCAGCCCCAGCATTTT | CASSESGGNNQPQHF
- | few | TRBJ2-7 | TRBV28 | TGTGCCAGCAGTTCGGAGGGGGCGAAAGGGAGCTTC | CASSSEGAKGSF
- | - | TRBJ1-1 | TRBV19 | TGTGCCAGTAGTCGAGGACCCCTCGCTGAAGCTTTCTTT | CASSRGPLAEAFF
- | - | TRBJ2-4 | TRBV18 | TGTGCCAGCTCACCACCCCCCTCAGGGTCTAGTCTCGTAGCCAAAAACATTCAGTACTTC | CASSPPPSGSSLVAKNIQYF
- | once | TRBJ2-5 | TRBV5-3 | TGTGCCAGAAGCTTGGTGGGGGCGCAAGAGACCCAGTACTTC | CARSLVGAQETQYF
- | - | TRBJ1-1 | TRBV29-1 | TGCAGCGTTGGACGGAGAACGAACTTGAACACTGAAGCTTTCTTT | CSVGRRTNLNTEAFF
- | - | TRBJ1-1 | TRBV28 | TGTGCCAGCAGTTTATTACAAAATGAAGCTTTCTTT | CASSLLQNEAFF
TRBD2 | - | TRBJ2-3 | TRBV27 | TGTGCCAGCAGTCCCGGACTAGCGGGGGGGGCTGCGCAGTATTTT | CASSPGLAGGAAQYF
- | - | TRBJ2-2 | TRBV15 | TGTGCCACCAGCAGAGTTTCGGTCGGCGGGGAGCTGTTTTTT | CATSRVSVGGELFF
TRBD2 | - | TRBJ2-4 | TRBV6-6 | TGTGCCAGCAGTTACACGACTAGCGGGATGGCTAACATTCAGTACTTC | CASSYTTSGMANIQYF
- | - | TRBJ2-5 | TRBV5-1 | TGCGCCAGCAGCTTGGTGGTGGGAGAGACCCAGTACTTC | CASSLVVGETQYF
- | - | TRBJ2-7 | TRBV28 | TGTGCCAGCAGAGGGATATGGTCCTACGAGCAGTACTTC | CASRGIWSYEQYF
TRBD1 | - | TRBJ1-2 | TRBV7-6 | TGTGCCAGCAGCTTAGGCGCGACAGGGGCGTCTGGAGGCTACACCTTC | CASSLGATGASGGYTF
- | few | TRBJ2-7 | TRBV5-3 | TGTGCCAGAAGCCTAACCCGCGAGCAGTACTTC | CARSLTREQYF
- | - | TRBJ1-4 | TRBV7-2 | TGTGCCAGCAGCTTAGTTTCTACCAGGAGTGAAAAACTGTTTTTT | CASSLVSTRSEKLFF
TRBD1 | few | TRBJ2-5 | TRBV6-6 | TGTGCCAGCATTCCCGACAGGGGGACCCCATCCCAGTACTTC | CASIPDRGTPSQYF
TRBD1 | - | TRBJ2-1 | TRBV18 | TGTGCCAGCTCACCCCAAGGGACAGGGTTACCCTACAATGAGCAGTTCTTC | CASSPQGTGLPYNEQFF
- | - | TRBJ1-6 | TRBV30 | TGTGCCTGGAGTGGGACGGAAAATTCACCCCTCCACTTT | CAWSGTENSPLHF
- | - | TRBJ1-1 | TRBV5-1 | TGCGCCAGCAGCTTGGTGAAGGGGGGCGCTGAAGCTTTCTTT | CASSLVKGGAEAFF
TRBD1 | - | TRBJ2-3 | TRBV11-2 | TGTGCCAGCAGCTTAAATCAGGGGGCCTCGCAGTATTTT | CASSLNQGASQYF
- | - | TRBJ1-2 | TRBV7-2 | TGTGCCAGCAGCCATACCACAGGGTCTGGCTACACCTTC | CASSHTTGSGYTF
TRBD2 | - | TRBJ2-2 | TRBV30 | TGTGCCTGGACTAGCGGGGGGTCTCTAATCTCCGGGGAGCTGTTTTTT | CAWTSGGSLISGELFF
- | - | TRBJ1-6 | TRBV19 | TGTGCCAGTAGTCCCCCGCCGGGACCAGGAAATAATTCACCCCTCCACTTT | CASSPPPGPGNNSPLHF
- | - | TRBJ1-5 | TRBV28 | TGTGCCAGCAGTTTTCCGAAAGGCTTGAATCAGCCCCAGCATTTT | CASSFPKGLNQPQHF
TRBD1 | - | TRBJ2-7 | TRBV2 | TGTGCCAGCACCCTCTTGGGACAGGGATCCTACGAGCAGTACTTC | CASTLLGQGSYEQYF
- | - | TRBJ1-6 | TRBV7-6 | TGTGCCAGCAGCTTAGATACAGGTTCGTCACCCCTCCACTTT | CASSLDTGSSPLHF
- | - | TRBJ1-4 | TRBV19 | TGTGCCAGTAGTGTTTTTGAATTCTCTGAAAAACTGTTTTTT | CASSVFEFSEKLFF
TRBD1 | once | TRBJ2-7 | TRBV28 | TGTGCCAGCAGTAATGACAGGGTCTCCAACGAGCAGTACTTC | CASSNDRVSNEQYF